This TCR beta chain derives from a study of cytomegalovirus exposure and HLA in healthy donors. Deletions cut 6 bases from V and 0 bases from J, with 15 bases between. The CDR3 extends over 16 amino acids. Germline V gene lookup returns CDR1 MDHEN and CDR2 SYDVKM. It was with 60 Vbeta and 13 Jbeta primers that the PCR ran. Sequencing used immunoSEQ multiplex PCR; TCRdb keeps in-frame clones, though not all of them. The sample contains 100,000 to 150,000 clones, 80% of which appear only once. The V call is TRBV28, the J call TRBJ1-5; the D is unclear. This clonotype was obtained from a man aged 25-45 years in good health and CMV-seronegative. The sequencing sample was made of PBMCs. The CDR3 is CASRSAWADSNQPQHF. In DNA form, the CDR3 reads TGTGCCAGCAGGTCCGCCTGGGCAGATAGCAATCAGCCCCAGCATTTT.